The rows below give T cell receptor beta chains drawn from one sample of a study of early T cells in non-severe SARS-CoV-2 infection. TCRdb processed the 5' RACE reads anew with MiXCR; each CDR3 protein has one entry. The sample records roughly 100,000 distinct CDR3 sequences, 12% to 15% being singletons. Sequencing was performed on whole blood. Source of these receptors: an adult who was a healthcare worker with PCR-confirmed SARS-CoV-2 infection or an uninfected control (not recorded which). The CDR3 runs from the conserved cysteine through the conserved F or W. The D gene is left open where the match is weak. Clone size appears in some rows only: once, few, many, or a class for an expanded clone.

many	TRBV7-9	TRBJ1-1	TRBD1	TGTGCCAGCCTACAGGGGATGAACACTGAAGCTTTCTTT	CASLQGMNTEAFF
many	TRBV7-3	TRBJ2-7	NA	TGTGCCAGCAGCATGGGACTGGGTTACGAGCAGTACTTC	CASSMGLGYEQYF
many	TRBV6-2/TRBV6-3	TRBJ2-7	NA	TGTGCCAGCAGTTACGAGGTCCCCAATGGGGGCGACGAGCAGTACTTC	CASSYEVPNGGDEQYF
NA	TRBV20-1	TRBJ2-3	NA	TGCAGTGTTAGCAGGGGCACAGATACGCAGTATTTT	CSVSRGTDTQYF
many	TRBV19	TRBJ2-1	NA	TGTGCCAGTAGTCGGGGACTGCCGAGGGGGGTCGATGAGCAGTTCTTC	CASSRGLPRGVDEQFF
few	TRBV11-2	TRBJ1-2	NA	TGTGCCAGCAGCTTAGGGGCCGAGAGCTCCTATGGCTACACCTTC	CASSLGAESSYGYTF
few	TRBV29-1	TRBJ2-3	NA	TGCAGCGTTTTGGCAGATACGCAGTATTTT	CSVLADTQYF
few	TRBV12-3/TRBV12-4	TRBJ2-3	NA	TGTGCCAGCAGTTTAGATAGGGTGGAAAGAGATACGCAGTATTTT	CASSLDRVERDTQYF
few	TRBV7-2	TRBJ2-5	TRBD1	TGTGCCAGCAGCGACCCGGGACAGGGTCAAGAGACCCAGTACTTC	CASSDPGQGQETQYF
NA	TRBV20-1	TRBJ2-7	NA	TGCAGTGCTAGAAGTGAGGACAGTCCCTACGAGCAGTACTTC	CSARSEDSPYEQYF
NA	TRBV6-2/TRBV6-3	TRBJ2-5	TRBD2	TGTGCCAGCAGTTACCGAGCGGGGGGGCTTGAGACCCAGTACTTC	CASSYRAGGLETQYF
once	TRBV12-3/TRBV12-4	TRBJ2-1	NA	TGTGCCAGCAGTTTAACACGGGGGTGGAATGAGCAGTTCTTC	CASSLTRGWNEQFF
few	TRBV7-2	TRBJ2-3	NA	TGTGCCAGCAGCTGGGCGGCCACAAACGGCCCAGATACGCAGTATTTT	CASSWAATNGPDTQYF
many	TRBV28	TRBJ1-6	NA	TGTGCCAGCTGGGGGGGTCCCCTCCACTTT	CASWGGPLHF
many	TRBV29-1	TRBJ2-2	NA	TGCAGCGTTTCCACAGGAGGCACCGGGGAGCTGTTTTTT	CSVSTGGTGELFF
few	TRBV6-2/TRBV6-3	TRBJ2-5	NA	TGTGCCAGCATTTCCAATTTAGAGACCCAGTACTTC	CASISNLETQYF
NA	TRBV12-3/TRBV12-4	TRBJ2-5	TRBD2	TGTGCCAGCAGTTTCACTAGCGGGGGCGCAGAGACCCAGTACTTC	CASSFTSGGAETQYF
few	TRBV20-1	TRBJ2-5	NA	TGCAGTGCTAGCGGGGGTCCGTACCAAGAGACCCAGTACTTC	CSASGGPYQETQYF
NA	TRBV11-2	TRBJ2-7	NA	TGTGCCAGCAGTCCATCCACAAGGTGGGTCGGGGAGCAGTACTTC	CASSPSTRWVGEQYF
NA	TRBV5-6	TRBJ1-1	TRBD1	TGTGCCAGCAGCTTGGCAGGGGGCGGCCGAGGGACTGAAGCTTTCTTT	CASSLAGGGRGTEAFF
NA	TRBV12-3/TRBV12-4	TRBJ2-7	NA	TGTGCCAGCAGTTTGCTCAGCCCCTACGAGCAGTACTTC	CASSLLSPYEQYF
NA	TRBV12-3/TRBV12-4	TRBJ2-2	TRBD1	TGTGCCAGCAGTCCCGGACAGGGGAAATCTACCGGGGAGCTGTTTTTT	CASSPGQGKSTGELFF
NA	TRBV27	TRBJ1-2	NA	TGTGTCAGCAGTCCCCTCTTTACATTCTATGGCTACACCTTC	CVSSPLFTFYGYTF
few	TRBV12-3/TRBV12-4	TRBJ2-7	NA	TGTGCCAGCAGTCAGACCCCGGAGCGCGAGCAGTACTTC	CASSQTPEREQYF
NA	TRBV6-5	TRBJ2-3	NA	TGTGCCAGCAGATCATATCGCGGGGCTAGCACAGATACGCAGTATTTT	CASRSYRGASTDTQYF
NA	TRBV7-8	TRBJ2-7	NA	TGTGCCAGCAGCTGGCCCGGGACAAAGGGCTTTGGGAACGAGCAGTACTTC	CASSWPGTKGFGNEQYF
once	TRBV6-5	TRBJ1-1	TRBD1	TGTGCCAGCAGTTATGGCAGGGGGACTGAAGCTTTCTTT	CASSYGRGTEAFF
many	TRBV2	TRBJ2-3	TRBD2	TGTGCCAGCAGTGACCCCAGACTAGCGGGGGAGGCAGATACGCAGTATTTT	CASSDPRLAGEADTQYF
NA	TRBV12-3/TRBV12-4	TRBJ1-3	NA	TGTGCCAGCAGTTTTTGGTCTGGCGAAAACACCATATATTTT	CASSFWSGENTIYF
NA	TRBV11-3	TRBJ2-1	NA	TGTGCCAGCAGCCACGACAGGACCGGGCGCTACAATGAGCAGTTCTTC	CASSHDRTGRYNEQFF
NA	TRBV15	TRBJ2-3	NA	TGTGCCACCAGCAGAGATCGATCAGGGAAGGGCACAGATACGCAGTATTTT	CATSRDRSGKGTDTQYF
NA	TRBV18	TRBJ1-2	NA	TGTGCCAGCTCTCCACCGGGTCTCAGAACGGATTATGGCTACACCTTC	CASSPPGLRTDYGYTF
few	TRBV24-1	TRBJ1-2	NA	TGTGCCACCAGTGCCGCAGCTTGGGATGGCTACACCTTC	CATSAAAWDGYTF